The present T cell receptor (beta chain) was sequenced within a study of blood T cell repertoires in COVID-19. On the study more broadly: The analysed material was cDNA or gDNA that came from T cells, B-cell-depleted T cells, or PBMCs.

The CDR3 runs 14 residues. Between the trimmed V and J ends, which lost 3 bases and 1 base, there was a span of 10 bases. Germline V lookup: CDR1 SGHRS, CDR2 YFSETQ. The protocol was immunoSEQ multiplex PCR, while the TCRdb copy is restricted to in-frame clones and leaves out a portion. Of about 39,000 clones detected, approximately 84% appear once; the ten largest clones hold roughly 15%. The sample consisted of peripheral blood. This chain links TRBV5-1 with TRBJ1-1; the D gene is possibly TRBD1 (5 bases). This TCR was sampled from a man aged 45-60 years with active or convalescent COVID-19. CDR3 sequence: CASSSHTGNTEAFF. DNA for the CDR3: TGCGCCAGCAGCTCACACACAGGGAACACTGAAGCTTTCTTT.